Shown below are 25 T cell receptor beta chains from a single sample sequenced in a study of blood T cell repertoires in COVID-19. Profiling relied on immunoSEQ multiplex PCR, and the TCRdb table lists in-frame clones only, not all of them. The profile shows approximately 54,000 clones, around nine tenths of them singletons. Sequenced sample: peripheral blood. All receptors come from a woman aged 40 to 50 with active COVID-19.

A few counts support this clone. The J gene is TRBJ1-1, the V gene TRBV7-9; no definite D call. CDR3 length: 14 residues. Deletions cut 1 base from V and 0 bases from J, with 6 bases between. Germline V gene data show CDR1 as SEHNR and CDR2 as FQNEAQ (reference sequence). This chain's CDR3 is CASSLGGLNTEAFF. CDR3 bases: TGTGCCAGCAGCTTAGGTGGGCTGAACACTGAAGCTTTCTTT.

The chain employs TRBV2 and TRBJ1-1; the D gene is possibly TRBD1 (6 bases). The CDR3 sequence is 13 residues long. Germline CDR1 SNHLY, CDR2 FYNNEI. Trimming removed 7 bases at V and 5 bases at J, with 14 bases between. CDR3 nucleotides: TGTGCCAGCATGCGGGGGGCGGTTACTGAAGCTTTCTTT. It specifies CASMRGAVTEAFF.

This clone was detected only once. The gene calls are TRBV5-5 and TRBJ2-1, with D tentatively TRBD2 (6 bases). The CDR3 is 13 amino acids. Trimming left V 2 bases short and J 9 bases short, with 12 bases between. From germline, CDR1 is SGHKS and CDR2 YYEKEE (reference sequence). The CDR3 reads CASSFIGAGEQFF. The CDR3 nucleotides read TGTGCCAGCAGCTTCATCGGAGCGGGTGAGCAGTTCTTC.

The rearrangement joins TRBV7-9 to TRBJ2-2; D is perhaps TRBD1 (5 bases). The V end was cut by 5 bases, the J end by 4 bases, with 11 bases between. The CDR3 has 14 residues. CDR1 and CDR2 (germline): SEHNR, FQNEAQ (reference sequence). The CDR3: CASSARVATGELFF. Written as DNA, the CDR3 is TGTGCCAGCAGCGCCAGGGTAGCCACCGGGGAGCTGTTTTTT.

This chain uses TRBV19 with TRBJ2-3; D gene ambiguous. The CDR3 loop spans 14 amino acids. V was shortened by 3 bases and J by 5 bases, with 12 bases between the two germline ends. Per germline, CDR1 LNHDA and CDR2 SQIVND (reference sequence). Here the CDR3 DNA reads TGTGCCAGTAGTATGTCGGGTAGGCAAGATACGCAGTATTTT. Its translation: CASSMSGRQDTQYF.

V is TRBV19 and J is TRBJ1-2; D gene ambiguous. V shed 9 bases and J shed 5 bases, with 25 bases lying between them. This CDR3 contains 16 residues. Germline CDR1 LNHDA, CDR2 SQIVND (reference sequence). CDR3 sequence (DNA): TGTGCCAGCTTTAGCGATCGGACGGGTCAGTGGTATGGCTACACCTTC. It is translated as CASFSDRTGQWYGYTF.

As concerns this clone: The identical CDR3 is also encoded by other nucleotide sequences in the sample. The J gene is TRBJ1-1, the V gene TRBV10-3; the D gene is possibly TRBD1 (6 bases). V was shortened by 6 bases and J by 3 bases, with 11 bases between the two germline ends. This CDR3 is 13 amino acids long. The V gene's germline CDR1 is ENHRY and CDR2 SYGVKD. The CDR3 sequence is CAIRGAGDTEAFF. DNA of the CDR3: TGTGCCATCAGGGGGGCGGGGGACACTGAAGCTTTCTTT.

CDR3 sequence: CASSGEGQGAKLLGLYGYTF. The DNA of the CDR3 is TGCGCCAGCAGCGGAGAGGGACAGGGGGCCAAACTGCTGGGCCTCTATGGCTACACCTTC. The chain has TRBV5-1 and TRBJ1-2, with 12 nucleotides matching TRBD1. V trimming: 4 bases; J trimming: 4 bases; junction bases outside the gene matches: 20. Germline CDR1 and CDR2: SGHRS and YFSETQ. This CDR3 is 20 amino acids long.

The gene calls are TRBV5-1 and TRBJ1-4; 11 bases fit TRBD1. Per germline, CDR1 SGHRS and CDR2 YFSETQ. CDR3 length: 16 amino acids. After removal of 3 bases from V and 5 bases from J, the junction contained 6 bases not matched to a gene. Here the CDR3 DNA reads TGCGCCAGCAGCTGGGGACAGGGGGTTTTGAATGAAAAACTGTTTTTT. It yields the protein CASSWGQGVLNEKLFF.

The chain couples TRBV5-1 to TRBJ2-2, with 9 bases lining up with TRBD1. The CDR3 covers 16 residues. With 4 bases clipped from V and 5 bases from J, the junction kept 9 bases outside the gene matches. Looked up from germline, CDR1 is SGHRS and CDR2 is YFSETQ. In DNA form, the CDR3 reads TGCGCCAGCAGCGGAACAGGGGGCGCTTTGACCGGGGAGCTGTTTTTT. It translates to CASSGTGGALTGELFF.

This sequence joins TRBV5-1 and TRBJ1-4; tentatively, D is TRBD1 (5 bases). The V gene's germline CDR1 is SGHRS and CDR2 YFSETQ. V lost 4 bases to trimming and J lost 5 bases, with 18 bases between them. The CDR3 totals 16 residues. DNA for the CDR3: TGCGCCAGCAGCCTAACCCTTGGGGGACTAAATGAAAAACTGTTTTTT. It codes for CASSLTLGGLNEKLFF. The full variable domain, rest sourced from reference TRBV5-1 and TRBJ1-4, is KAGVTQTPRYLIKTRGQQVTLSCSPISGHRSVSWYQQTPGQGLQFLFEYFSETQRNKGNFPGRFSGRQFSNSRSEMNVSTLELGDSALYLCASSLTLGGLNEKLFFGSGTQLSVL.

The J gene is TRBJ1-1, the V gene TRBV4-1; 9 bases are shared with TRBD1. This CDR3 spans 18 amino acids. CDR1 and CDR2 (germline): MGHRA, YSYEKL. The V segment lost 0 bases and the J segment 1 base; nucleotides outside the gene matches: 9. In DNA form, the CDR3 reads TGCGCCAGCAGCCAAGATATAACGTCGGGACAGGGGAACACTGAAGCTTTCTTT. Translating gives CASSQDITSGQGNTEAFF.

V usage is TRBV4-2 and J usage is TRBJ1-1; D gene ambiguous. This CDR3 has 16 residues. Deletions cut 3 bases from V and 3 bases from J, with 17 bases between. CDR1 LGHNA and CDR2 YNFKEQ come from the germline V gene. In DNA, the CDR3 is TGTGCCAGCAGCCAGGCCGGCGGGCAGAGGTACACTGAAGCTTTCTTT. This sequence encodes CASSQAGGQRYTEAFF.

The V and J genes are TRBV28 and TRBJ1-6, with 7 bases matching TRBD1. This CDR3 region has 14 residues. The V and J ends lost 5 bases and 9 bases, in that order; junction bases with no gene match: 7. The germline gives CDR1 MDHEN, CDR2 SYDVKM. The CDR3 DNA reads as TGTGCCAGCAGTACGACAGGGAGCGGTTCACCCCTCCACTTT. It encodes CASSTTGSGSPLHF.

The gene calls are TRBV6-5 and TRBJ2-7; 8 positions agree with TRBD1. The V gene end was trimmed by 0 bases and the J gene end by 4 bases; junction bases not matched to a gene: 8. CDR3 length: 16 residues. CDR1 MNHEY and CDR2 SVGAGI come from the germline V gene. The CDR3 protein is CASSYSMAGGIYEQYF. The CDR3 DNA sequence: TGTGCCAGCAGTTACTCGATGGCAGGGGGCATATACGAGCAGTACTTC.

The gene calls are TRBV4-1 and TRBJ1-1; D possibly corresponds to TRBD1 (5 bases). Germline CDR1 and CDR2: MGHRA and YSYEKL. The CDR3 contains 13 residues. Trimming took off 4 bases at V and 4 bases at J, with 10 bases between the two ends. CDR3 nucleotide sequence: TGCGCCAGCAGCCTTGCGGGGGGCACTGAAGCTTTCTTT. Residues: CASSLAGGTEAFF.

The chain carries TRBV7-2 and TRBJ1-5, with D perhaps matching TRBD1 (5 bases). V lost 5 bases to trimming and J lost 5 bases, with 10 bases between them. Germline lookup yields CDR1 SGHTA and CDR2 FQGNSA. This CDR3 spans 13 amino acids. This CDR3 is CASSLTEDQPQHF. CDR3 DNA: TGTGCCAGCAGCCTGACAGAGGATCAGCCCCAGCATTTT.

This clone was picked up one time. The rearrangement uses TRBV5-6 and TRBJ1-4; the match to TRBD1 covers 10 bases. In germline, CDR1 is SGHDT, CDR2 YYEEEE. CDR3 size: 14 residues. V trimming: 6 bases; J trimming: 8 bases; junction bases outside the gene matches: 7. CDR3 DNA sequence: TGTGCCAGCATCGACAGGGGGCGCGAGGAAAAACTGTTTTTT. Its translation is CASIDRGREEKLFF.

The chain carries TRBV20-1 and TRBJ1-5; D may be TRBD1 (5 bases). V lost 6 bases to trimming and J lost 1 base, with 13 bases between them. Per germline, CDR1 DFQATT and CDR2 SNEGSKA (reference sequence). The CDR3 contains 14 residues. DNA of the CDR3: TGCAGTGCCAGTCCGGGGGGGAGCAATCAGCCCCAGCATTTT. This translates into CSASPGGSNQPQHF.

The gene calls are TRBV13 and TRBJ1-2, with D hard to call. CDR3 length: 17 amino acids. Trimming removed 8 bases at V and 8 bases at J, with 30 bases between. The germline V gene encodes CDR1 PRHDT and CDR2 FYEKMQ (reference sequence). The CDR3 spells CASAHLLEGRDSNGYTF. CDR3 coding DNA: TGTGCCAGCGCCCACCTGCTCGAGGGCAGAGATTCTAACGGCTACACCTTC.

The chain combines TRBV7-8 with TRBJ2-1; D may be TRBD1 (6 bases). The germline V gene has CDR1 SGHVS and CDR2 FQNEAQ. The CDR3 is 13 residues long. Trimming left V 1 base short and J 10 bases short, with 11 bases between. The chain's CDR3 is CASSLVSDREQFF. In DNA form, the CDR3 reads TGTGCCAGCAGCTTAGTTTCCGACAGGGAGCAGTTCTTC.

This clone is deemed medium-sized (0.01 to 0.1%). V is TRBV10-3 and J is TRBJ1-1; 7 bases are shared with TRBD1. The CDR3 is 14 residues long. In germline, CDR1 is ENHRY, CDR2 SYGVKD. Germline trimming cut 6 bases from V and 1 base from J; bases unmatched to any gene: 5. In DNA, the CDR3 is TGTGCCATCAGGACCCAGGGGGGGAACACTGAAGCTTTCTTT. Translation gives CAIRTQGGNTEAFF.

This CDR3 reads CASSYSRMGGRTDTQYF. CDR3 DNA sequence: TGTGCCAGCAGTTACTCCCGAATGGGGGGAAGAACAGATACGCAGTATTTT. This chain uses TRBV6-7 with TRBJ2-3, with D possibly being TRBD2 (6 bases). Being an ORF, TRBV6-7 has a function that is uncertain. The CDR3 runs to 17 residues. The V end lost 0 bases, the J end lost 3 bases, and 16 bases lay between the germline ends.

The CDR3 DNA sequence: TGTGCCAGCAGTACAGGGTCCACTGAAGCTTTCTTT. It is translated as CASSTGSTEAFF. The genes are TRBV25-1 and TRBJ1-1, with D possibly being TRBD1 (6 bases). The germline V gene encodes CDR1 MGHDK and CDR2 SYGVNS. Trimming removed 5 bases from V and 4 bases from J, with 8 bases in between. The CDR3 sequence is 12 residues long.

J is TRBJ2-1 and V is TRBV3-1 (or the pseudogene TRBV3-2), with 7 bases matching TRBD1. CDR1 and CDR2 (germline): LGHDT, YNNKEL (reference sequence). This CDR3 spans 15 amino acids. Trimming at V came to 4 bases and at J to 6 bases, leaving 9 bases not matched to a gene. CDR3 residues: CASSLGGAGGNEQFF. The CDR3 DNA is TGTGCCAGCAGCCTGGGTGGGGCAGGGGGCAATGAGCAGTTCTTC.